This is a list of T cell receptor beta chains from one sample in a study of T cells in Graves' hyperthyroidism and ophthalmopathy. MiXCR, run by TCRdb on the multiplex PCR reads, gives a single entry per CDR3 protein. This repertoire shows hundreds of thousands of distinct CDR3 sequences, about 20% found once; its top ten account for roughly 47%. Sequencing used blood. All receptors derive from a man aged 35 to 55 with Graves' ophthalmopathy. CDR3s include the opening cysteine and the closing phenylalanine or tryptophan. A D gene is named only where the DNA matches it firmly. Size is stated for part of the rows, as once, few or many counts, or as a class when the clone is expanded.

CDR3aa: CSVLQKLSNQPQHF
CDR3nt: TGCAGCGTTCTTCAGAAACTTAGCAATCAGCCCCAGCATTTT
j_gene: TRBJ1-5
v_gene: TRBV29-1
abundance: .
d_gene: .

CDR3aa: CASSLTEGQYF
CDR3nt: TGTGCCAGCAGTTTAACGGAAGGGCAGTACTTC
j_gene: TRBJ2-7
v_gene: TRBV28
abundance: .
d_gene: .

CDR3aa: CASSWGAGGTQYF
CDR3nt: TGTGCCAGCAGCTGGGGCGCAGGGGGGACCCAGTACTTC
j_gene: TRBJ2-5
v_gene: TRBV7-9
abundance: few
d_gene: TRBD1

CDR3aa: CSARDSGDFTEAFF
CDR3nt: TGCAGTGCTAGAGATTCGGGGGACTTCACTGAAGCTTTCTTT
j_gene: TRBJ1-1
v_gene: TRBV20-1
abundance: .
d_gene: .

CDR3aa: CASSRRTGGVNEQFF
CDR3nt: TGTGCCAGCAGTCGCCGGACAGGGGGTGTGAATGAGCAGTTCTTC
j_gene: TRBJ2-1
v_gene: TRBV6-2/TRBV6-3
abundance: .
d_gene: TRBD1

CDR3aa: CASTPDGYEQYF
CDR3nt: TGTGCCAGCACCCCGGACGGCTACGAGCAGTACTTC
j_gene: TRBJ2-7
v_gene: TRBV12-3/TRBV12-4
abundance: .
d_gene: .

CDR3aa: CASSQVSGEQYF
CDR3nt: TGTGCCAGCAGCCAGGTATCGGGCGAGCAGTACTTC
j_gene: TRBJ2-7
v_gene: TRBV3-1
abundance: few
d_gene: .

CDR3aa: CASSLNKDQPQHF
CDR3nt: TGTGCCAGCAGTTTAAACAAAGATCAGCCCCAGCATTTT
j_gene: TRBJ1-5
v_gene: TRBV28
abundance: .
d_gene: .

CDR3aa: CSVRTAPYEQYF
CDR3nt: TGCAGCGTCAGGACAGCACCCTACGAGCAGTACTTC
j_gene: TRBJ2-7
v_gene: TRBV29-1
abundance: .
d_gene: .

CDR3aa: CASSPDATSGRPETQYF
CDR3nt: TGCGCCAGCAGCCCAGACGCGACTAGCGGGAGGCCAGAGACCCAGTACTTC
j_gene: TRBJ2-5
v_gene: TRBV5-1
abundance: .
d_gene: TRBD2

CDR3aa: CASSLTGSTEAFF
CDR3nt: TGTGCCAGCAGCTTAACCGGGAGCACTGAAGCTTTCTTT
j_gene: TRBJ1-1
v_gene: TRBV7-2
abundance: many
d_gene: .

CDR3aa: CASSPDGLDSYEQYF
CDR3nt: TGTGCCAGCAGTCCCGACGGACTAGACTCCTACGAGCAGTACTTC
j_gene: TRBJ2-7
v_gene: TRBV28
abundance: many
d_gene: TRBD2

CDR3aa: CASTGDRGSYEQYF
CDR3nt: TGTGCCAGCACCGGGGACAGGGGTTCATACGAGCAGTACTTC
j_gene: TRBJ2-7
v_gene: TRBV6-2/TRBV6-3
abundance: few
d_gene: TRBD1

CDR3aa: CASSLQMGGNSPLHF
CDR3nt: TGTGCCAGCAGCTTACAAATGGGAGGAAATTCACCCCTCCACTTT
j_gene: TRBJ1-6
v_gene: TRBV7-2
abundance: .
d_gene: .

CDR3aa: CASSYDERAYNEQYF
CDR3nt: TGTGCCAGCAGTTACGACGAGCGGGCCTACAATGAGCAGTACTTC
j_gene: TRBJ2-7
v_gene: TRBV6-2/TRBV6-3
abundance: .
d_gene: .

CDR3aa: CASRFSQYEQYF
CDR3nt: TGTGCCAGCAGATTTAGCCAGTACGAGCAGTACTTC
j_gene: TRBJ2-7
v_gene: TRBV12-3/TRBV12-4
abundance: many
d_gene: .

CDR3aa: CASSVDGRGQGDTQYF
CDR3nt: TGCGCCAGCAGTGTAGATGGCAGGGGGCAAGGAGATACGCAGTATTTT
j_gene: TRBJ2-3
v_gene: TRBV5-1
abundance: few
d_gene: TRBD1

CDR3aa: CSARHRDRGRQETQYF
CDR3nt: TGCAGTGCTAGACACCGGGACAGGGGGCGGCAAGAGACCCAGTACTTC
j_gene: TRBJ2-5
v_gene: TRBV20-1
abundance: few
d_gene: TRBD1

CDR3aa: CASTLLTSLQYEQYF
CDR3nt: TGTGCCAGCACCCTGTTGACTAGCCTTCAATACGAGCAGTACTTC
j_gene: TRBJ2-7
v_gene: TRBV12-3/TRBV12-4
abundance: many
d_gene: TRBD2

CDR3aa: CASSRDLGLAVYEQCF
CDR3nt: TGCGCCAGCAGCCGGGACCTCGGACTAGCGGTCTACGAGCAGTGCTTC
j_gene: TRBJ2-7
v_gene: TRBV4-3
abundance: .
d_gene: TRBD2

CDR3aa: CSVEPAGGGDTQYF
CDR3nt: TGCAGCGTTGAGCCGGCGGGGGGGGGAGATACGCAGTATTTT
j_gene: TRBJ2-3
v_gene: TRBV29-1
abundance: .
d_gene: TRBD2

CDR3aa: CASSLVAGGSYGYTF
CDR3nt: TGTGCCAGCAGTTTAGTGGCAGGGGGCAGCTATGGCTACACCTTC
j_gene: TRBJ1-2
v_gene: TRBV7-2
abundance: many
d_gene: TRBD1

CDR3aa: CASSQGHSNEKLFF
CDR3nt: TGTGCCAGCAGCCAGGGACACTCTAATGAAAAACTGTTTTTT
j_gene: TRBJ1-4
v_gene: TRBV3-1
abundance: many
d_gene: .

CDR3aa: CASSLSFSYEQYF
CDR3nt: TGTGCCAGCAGCTTATCATTCTCCTACGAGCAGTACTTC
j_gene: TRBJ2-7
v_gene: TRBV7-2
abundance: many
d_gene: .

CDR3aa: CASSLAVALFTDTQYF
CDR3nt: TGTGCCAGCAGCTTAGCTGTCGCCCTATTCACAGATACGCAGTATTTT
j_gene: TRBJ2-3
v_gene: TRBV7-9
abundance: few
d_gene: .

CDR3aa: CATSRDDGGPLGDTQYF
CDR3nt: TGTGCCACCAGCAGAGACGACGGCGGCCCTTTAGGAGATACGCAGTATTTT
j_gene: TRBJ2-3
v_gene: TRBV15
abundance: .
d_gene: .

CDR3aa: CASSLGLAGGPGAKNIQYF
CDR3nt: TGTGCCAGCAGTTTAGGGCTAGCGGGAGGGCCAGGAGCCAAAAACATTCAGTACTTC
j_gene: TRBJ2-4
v_gene: TRBV27
abundance: few
d_gene: TRBD2

CDR3aa: CASRVQAGGDYEQYF
CDR3nt: TGCGCCAGCAGAGTTCAAGCGGGGGGCGATTACGAGCAGTACTTC
j_gene: TRBJ2-7
v_gene: TRBV10-2
abundance: .
d_gene: TRBD2

CDR3aa: CASKDRRGRGPQHF
CDR3nt: TGTGCCAGCAAGGATCGCAGGGGGCGCGGGCCCCAGCATTTT
j_gene: TRBJ1-5
v_gene: TRBV6-1
abundance: few
d_gene: TRBD1

CDR3aa: CSAPPGGGPTDTQYF
CDR3nt: TGCAGTGCCCCGCCGGGGGGGGGGCCCACAGATACGCAGTATTTT
j_gene: TRBJ2-3
v_gene: TRBV20-1
abundance: once
d_gene: TRBD2

CDR3aa: CASSFGGISTDTQYF
CDR3nt: TGTGCCAGCAGCTTCGGAGGGATAAGCACAGATACGCAGTATTTT
j_gene: TRBJ2-3
v_gene: TRBV5-6
abundance: .
d_gene: .

CDR3aa: CASSLATGREETQYF
CDR3nt: TGTGCCAGCAGCTTAGCGACAGGGAGGGAAGAGACCCAGTACTTC
j_gene: TRBJ2-5
v_gene: TRBV7-9
abundance: many
d_gene: .

CDR3aa: CAISDSGRREYF
CDR3nt: TGTGCCATCAGTGATTCAGGTCGTAGGGAATACTTC
j_gene: TRBJ2-5
v_gene: TRBV10-3
abundance: many
d_gene: .

CDR3aa: CASHHGGPDEQFF
CDR3nt: TGTGCCAGCCATCACGGAGGCCCCGATGAGCAGTTCTTC
j_gene: TRBJ2-1
v_gene: TRBV11-2
abundance: few
d_gene: .

CDR3aa: CASSQGRDGRNEKLFF
CDR3nt: TGCGCCAGCAGCCAAGGAAGGGATGGGCGTAATGAAAAACTGTTTTTT
j_gene: TRBJ1-4
v_gene: TRBV4-3
abundance: .
d_gene: .

CDR3aa: CSVTGTSGFTDTQYF
CDR3nt: TGCAGCGTTACCGGGACTAGCGGTTTCACAGATACGCAGTATTTT
j_gene: TRBJ2-3
v_gene: TRBV29-1
abundance: few
d_gene: TRBD2

CDR3aa: CASNKGTTNEKLFF
CDR3nt: TGTGCCAGTAACAAAGGAACAACTAATGAAAAACTGTTTTTT
j_gene: TRBJ1-4
v_gene: TRBV6-1
abundance: .
d_gene: .

CDR3aa: CSAATSRTSGRLNTGELFF
CDR3nt: TGCAGTGCTGCTACCTCCCGGACTAGCGGGAGACTTAACACCGGGGAGCTGTTTTTT
j_gene: TRBJ2-2
v_gene: TRBV20-1
abundance: .
d_gene: TRBD2

CDR3aa: CASSLVGPNEQFF
CDR3nt: TGCGCCAGCAGCTTGGTAGGTCCGAATGAGCAGTTCTTC
j_gene: TRBJ2-1
v_gene: TRBV5-1
abundance: .
d_gene: .

CDR3aa: CASSRRGGLAERGQFF
CDR3nt: TGTGCCAGCAGCCGACGGGGGGGACTAGCGGAGCGGGGGCAGTTCTTC
j_gene: TRBJ2-1
v_gene: TRBV6-1
abundance: .
d_gene: TRBD2

CDR3aa: CASSQTSGLAPYEQYF
CDR3nt: TGCGCCAGCAGCCAAACCTCGGGACTAGCCCCCTACGAGCAGTACTTC
j_gene: TRBJ2-7
v_gene: TRBV4-1
abundance: few
d_gene: TRBD2

CDR3aa: CASSPQTSGTAQFF
CDR3nt: TGTGCCAGCAGCCCCCAAACTAGCGGGACCGCCCAGTTCTTC
j_gene: TRBJ2-1
v_gene: TRBV11-2
abundance: .
d_gene: TRBD2

CDR3aa: CASSLGAGVEQFF
CDR3nt: TGTGCCAGCAGCCTCGGAGCGGGGGTTGAGCAGTTCTTC
j_gene: TRBJ2-1
v_gene: TRBV12-3/TRBV12-4
abundance: few
d_gene: TRBD2

CDR3aa: CASSHVLGVNTEAFF
CDR3nt: TGCGCCAGCAGCCACGTACTGGGGGTGAACACTGAAGCTTTCTTT
j_gene: TRBJ1-1
v_gene: TRBV4-3
abundance: few
d_gene: .

CDR3aa: CASSFRSFEQYF
CDR3nt: TGTGCCAGCAGTTTTCGAAGCTTCGAGCAGTACTTC
j_gene: TRBJ2-7
v_gene: TRBV12-3/TRBV12-4
abundance: once
d_gene: .